The rows below give T cell receptor beta chains drawn from one sample of a study of blood T cell repertoires in COVID-19. Clones were sequenced by immunoSEQ multiplex PCR, and TCRdb holds only the in-frame ones, with some missing. This sample has roughly 33,000 clones, with roughly 80% found just once. Sequences were obtained from peripheral blood. These receptors all come from a woman aged 60-70 years with acute or convalescent COVID-19. The CDR3 runs from the conserved cysteine through the conserved F or W. A D gene is named only where the DNA matches it firmly. Expanded clones are given a class, and other clones once, few, many or no size at all.

D	size	V	J	DNA	CDR3
TRBD1	once	TRBV29-1	TRBJ2-3	TGCAGCGGAACAGGGGAGTCGGGCACAGATACGCAGTATTTT	CSGTGESGTDTQYF
TRBD1	-	TRBV27	TRBJ1-1	TGTGCCAGCAGTCTATATGGACAGGGGGGGGGTACTGAAGCTTTCTTT	CASSLYGQGGGTEAFF
-	-	TRBV13	TRBJ2-7	TGTGCCAGCAGCTTAGTTCAGGGCTACGAGCAGTACTTC	CASSLVQGYEQYF
TRBD1	-	TRBV5-4	TRBJ2-5	TGTGCCAGCAGCTTGGCCATCGGACAGGGCAAAGAGACCCAGTACTTC	CASSLAIGQGKETQYF
-	-	TRBV19	TRBJ2-1	TGTGCCAGTAGTATAGAGGGGCAGACCTCCTACAATGAGCAGTTCTTC	CASSIEGQTSYNEQFF
TRBD1	-	TRBV18	TRBJ1-6	TGTGCCAGCTCATCAACGACGGACAGGGCTTCACCCCTCCACTTT	CASSSTTDRASPLHF
-	-	TRBV6-4	TRBJ2-7	TGTGCCAGCAGCAGGGAGGCGGGGTACGAGCAGTACTTC	CASSREAGYEQYF
TRBD2	-	TRBV9	TRBJ2-1	TGTGCCAGCAGCGTTAGCGGGGGCCCGTACAATGAGCAGTTCTTC	CASSVSGGPYNEQFF
TRBD1	few	TRBV28	TRBJ1-2	TGTGCCAGCAGTTTTTTATCTTTGGGGACAGGGGGAAATGGCTACACCTTC	CASSFLSLGTGGNGYTF
-	few	TRBV4-1	TRBJ1-2	TGCGCCAGCAGCCAAGAAGAACGTCAGATTAACTATGGCTACACCTTC	CASSQEERQINYGYTF
TRBD2	-	TRBV2	TRBJ2-2	TGTGCCAGCATCCGGGGGGAAGTCGGGGAGCTGTTTTTT	CASIRGEVGELFF
-	-	TRBV19	TRBJ1-2	TGTGCCAGTAGTTCAAATCAGGGGATTAACTATGGCTACACCTTC	CASSSNQGINYGYTF
-	-	TRBV25-1	TRBJ1-2	TGTGCCAGTAGAGAGGGTAACTATGGCTACACCTTC	CASREGNYGYTF
-	-	TRBV2	TRBJ1-5	TGTGCCAGCAGTGAAACGGGTAATAGCAATCAGCCCCAGCATTTT	CASSETGNSNQPQHF
TRBD1	-	TRBV6-5	TRBJ2-1	TGTGCCAGCAGTTACAGGGACAGGGGGGATGAGCAGTTCTTC	CASSYRDRGDEQFF
TRBD1	-	TRBV3-1/TRBV3-2	TRBJ1-1	TGTGCCAGCAGCCCGACAGGGGCCAACACTGAAGCTTTCTTT	CASSPTGANTEAFF
TRBD2	-	TRBV3-1/TRBV3-2	TRBJ2-7	TGTGCCAGCAGCCAAGGGTCCCTAGCGGGGTACGAGCAGTACTTC	CASSQGSLAGYEQYF
-	-	TRBV5-1	TRBJ1-6	TGCGCCAGCAGCCCGGACGGAGGAGTTAATTCACCCCTCCACTTT	CASSPDGGVNSPLHF